The sample holds many counts of the clone carrying this T cell receptor (beta chain). What it binds is unknown. CDR1 and CDR2 from the germline V gene are KGHSH and LQKENI. This CDR3 has 15 residues. Trimming removed 3 bases from V and 5 bases from J; junction bases left unmatched: 6. This sample is part of a study of T cells in Graves' hyperthyroidism and ophthalmopathy. The study's findings and limits: A 13 V-J model separated ophthalmopathy from stable hyperthyroidism. Most expanded thyroid clonotypes above 0.001 also appeared in blood.

There were TCR beta CDR3 regions amplified from RNA transcripts. Primed by the HTBI set, a first-round RT-PCR was run on the TCR CDR3. TCRdb fed the multiplex PCR reads into MiXCR, producing one record per CDR3 protein. This repertoire shows 730,000 or so distinct CDR3 sequences, about 19% found once; its top ten account for over 15%. The study collected blood at first hyperthyroidism diagnosis, before any ophthalmopathy symptoms arose. This TCR derives from a woman in her forties or fifties with Graves' hyperthyroidism that later progressed to Graves' ophthalmopathy. The chain recombines TRBV18 with TRBJ1-1, with TRBD1 identical over 10 bases. Source material: blood. CDR3 in amino acids: CASSPGQGWRTEAFF. As DNA, the CDR3 is TGTGCCAGCTCACCGGGACAGGGGTGGAGAACTGAAGCTTTCTTT.